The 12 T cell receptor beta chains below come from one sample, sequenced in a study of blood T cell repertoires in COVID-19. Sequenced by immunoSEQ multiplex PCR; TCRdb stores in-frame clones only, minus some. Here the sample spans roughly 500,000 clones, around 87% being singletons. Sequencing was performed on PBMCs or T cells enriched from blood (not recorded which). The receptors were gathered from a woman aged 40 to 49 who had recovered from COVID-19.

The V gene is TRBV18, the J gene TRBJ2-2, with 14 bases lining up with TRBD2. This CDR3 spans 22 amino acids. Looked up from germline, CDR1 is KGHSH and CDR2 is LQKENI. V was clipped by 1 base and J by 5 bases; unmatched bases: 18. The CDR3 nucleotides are TGTGCCAGCTCACCACAGCCGGGACAGTCGAGACTAGCGGGAGGGCCAACCGGGGAGCTGTTTTTT. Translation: CASSPQPGQSRLAGGPTGELFF.

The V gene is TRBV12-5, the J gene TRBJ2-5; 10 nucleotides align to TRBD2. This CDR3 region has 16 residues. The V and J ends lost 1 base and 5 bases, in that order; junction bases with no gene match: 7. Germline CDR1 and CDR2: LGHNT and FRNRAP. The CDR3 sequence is CASGLGLAGVEETQYF. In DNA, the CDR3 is TGTGCTAGTGGTTTGGGGCTAGCGGGAGTGGAGGAGACCCAGTACTTC.

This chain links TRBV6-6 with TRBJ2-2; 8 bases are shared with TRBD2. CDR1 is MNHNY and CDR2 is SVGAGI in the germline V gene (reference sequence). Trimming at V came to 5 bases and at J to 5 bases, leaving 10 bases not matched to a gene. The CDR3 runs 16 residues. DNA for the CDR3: TGTGCCAGCAGTAAATCCGGGACTAGTGTTACCGGGGAGCTGTTTTTT. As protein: CASSKSGTSVTGELFF.

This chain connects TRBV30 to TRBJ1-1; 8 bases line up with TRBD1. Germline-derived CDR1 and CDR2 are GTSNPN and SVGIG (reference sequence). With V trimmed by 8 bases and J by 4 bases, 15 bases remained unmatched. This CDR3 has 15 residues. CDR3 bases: TGTGCCCTTGACAGGGGCTCAATGATGGGCACTGAAGCTTTCTTT. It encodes CALDRGSMMGTEAFF.

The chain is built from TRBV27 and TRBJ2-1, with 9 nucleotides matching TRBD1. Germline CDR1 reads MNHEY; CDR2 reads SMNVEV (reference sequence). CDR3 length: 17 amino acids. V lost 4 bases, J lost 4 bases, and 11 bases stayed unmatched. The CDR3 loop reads CASSSRDRVLMYNEQFF. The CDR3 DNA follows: TGTGCCAGCAGTTCCCGGGACAGGGTTCTAATGTACAATGAGCAGTTCTTC.

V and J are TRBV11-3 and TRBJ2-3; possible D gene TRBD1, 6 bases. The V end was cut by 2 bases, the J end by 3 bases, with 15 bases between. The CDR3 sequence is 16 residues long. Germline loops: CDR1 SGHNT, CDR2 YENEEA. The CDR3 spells CASSLRSTGSTDTQYF. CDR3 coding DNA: TGTGCCAGCAGCTTAAGGTCGACAGGTAGTACAGATACGCAGTATTTT.

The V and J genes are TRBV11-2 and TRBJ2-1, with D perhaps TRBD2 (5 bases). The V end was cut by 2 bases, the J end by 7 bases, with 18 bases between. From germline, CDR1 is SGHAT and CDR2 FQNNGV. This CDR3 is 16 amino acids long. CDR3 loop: CASSLLARAVLNEQFF. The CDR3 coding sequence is TGTGCCAGCAGCTTACTTGCGAGGGCCGTGTTAAATGAGCAGTTCTTC.

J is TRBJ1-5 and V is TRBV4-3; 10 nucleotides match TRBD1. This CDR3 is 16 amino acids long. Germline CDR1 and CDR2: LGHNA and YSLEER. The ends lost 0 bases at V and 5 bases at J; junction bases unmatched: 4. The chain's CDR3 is CASSQDRTGGYQPQHF. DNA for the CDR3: TGCGCCAGCAGCCAAGATCGGACAGGGGGTTATCAGCCCCAGCATTTT.

The CDR3 is CASSQDHGANTEAFF. In DNA, the CDR3 is TGTGCCAGCAGCCAAGATCATGGGGCGAACACTGAAGCTTTCTTT. J is TRBJ1-1 and V is TRBV14; tentative D call: TRBD1 (5 bases). CDR1 is SGHDN and CDR2 is FVKESK in the germline V gene. V was pared by 0 bases and J by 1 base, with 9 bases between. The CDR3 runs 15 residues.

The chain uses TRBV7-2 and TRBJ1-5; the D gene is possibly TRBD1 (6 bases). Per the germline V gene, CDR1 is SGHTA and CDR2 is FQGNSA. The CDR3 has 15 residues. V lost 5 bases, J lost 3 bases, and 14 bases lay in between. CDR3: CASSPRAGDNQPQHF. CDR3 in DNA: TGTGCCAGCAGCCCCCGGGCAGGGGACAATCAGCCCCAGCATTTT.

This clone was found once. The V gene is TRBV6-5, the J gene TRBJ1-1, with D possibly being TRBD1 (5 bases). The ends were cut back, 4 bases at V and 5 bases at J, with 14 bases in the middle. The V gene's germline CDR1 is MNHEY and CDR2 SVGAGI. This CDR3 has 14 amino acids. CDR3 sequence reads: CASSSGLGGTEAFF. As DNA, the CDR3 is TGTGCCAGCAGTTCGGGACTGGGGGGGACTGAAGCTTTCTTT.

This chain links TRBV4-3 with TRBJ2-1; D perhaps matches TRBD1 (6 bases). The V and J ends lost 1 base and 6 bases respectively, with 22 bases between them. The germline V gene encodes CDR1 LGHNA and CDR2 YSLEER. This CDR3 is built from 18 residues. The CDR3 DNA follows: TGCGCCAGCAGCCAAGTCATTTTCCAGACAGGCCTAGGCAATGAGCAGTTCTTC. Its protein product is CASSQVIFQTGLGNEQFF.